Described below is a single TCR beta chain sequence and its context. The data stem from a study of graft-versus-host responses after intestinal transplantation. The CDR3 totals 14 residues. Germline CDR1 reads MNHNS; CDR2 reads SASEGT. V lost 4 bases to trimming and J lost 2 bases, with 12 bases between them. Sequenced by immunoSEQ multiplex PCR; TCRdb stores in-frame clones only, minus some. The sample has 65,000 to 85,000 clones; more than 90% are singletons. This clonotype originated in a human patient who received an intestinal transplant, so some T cells may come from the graft donor. This chain links TRBV6-1 with TRBJ2-7, with D tentatively TRBD2 (5 bases). Sequencing used bone marrow, obtained approximately 700 days after intestinal transplantation. The CDR3 loop is CASSGSFGAYEQYF. CDR3 coding DNA: TGTGCCAGCAGTGGGTCATTCGGGGCCTACGAGCAGTACTTC.